The 17 T cell receptor beta chains in this list originate from one sample, sequenced in a study of human T cells and chemical hapten exposure. Time point of the sample: pre-sensitization, week 0. Described treatment: therapeutic diphenylcyclopropenone sensitization with weekly scalp DPC. TCRdb analysed the RACE reads with MiXCR anew, one entry per CDR3 protein. The sample carries around 330,000 distinct CDR3 sequences, 5% to 6.5% recorded once. The sequencing here drew on whole blood, taken in connection with sensitization to the hapten diphenylcyclopropenone (DPC). These receptor sequences come from a woman under 30 with alopecia areata. Some clones in this sample may be carry-over from other donors' samples.

This clonotype was counted at least ten times. The chain links TRBV19 to TRBJ2-2, with D possibly TRBD1 on 5 matching bases. Deletions cut 10 bases from V and 1 base from J, with 13 bases between. Germline V lookup: CDR1 LNHDA, CDR2 SQIVND (reference sequence). This CDR3 is built from 14 residues. CDR3 sequence: CATRTPLNTGELFF. The CDR3 DNA sequence: TGTGCCACCCGGACACCCCTGAACACCGGGGAGCTGTTTTTT.

This clonotype was observed a few times. The chain recombines TRBV10-3 with TRBJ2-1, with D perhaps TRBD1 (6 bases). Trimming removed 10 bases at V and 5 bases at J, with 15 bases between. Per germline, CDR1 ENHRY and CDR2 SYGVKD. This CDR3 has 13 residues. The CDR3 region has the DNA TGTGCCACCCGGACAGCTGTACACAATGAGCAGTTCTTC. This codes for CATRTAVHNEQFF.

In this sample, this clonotype turned up many times. V is TRBV12-3 or TRBV12-4 and J is TRBJ2-1; no reliable D call. Deletions cut 5 bases from V and 6 bases from J, with 8 bases between. There are 12 residues in the CDR3. Here the CDR3 DNA reads TGTGCCAGCAGTCCCACGGCCAATGAGCAGTTCTTC. Translated: CASSPTANEQFF.

Ten or more counts support this clonotype. CDR3 protein: CASSLGRTDTDTQYF. CDR3 sequence (DNA): TGTGCCAGCAGCTTAGGCAGGACAGACACAGATACGCAGTATTTT. The rearrangement uses TRBV7-9 and TRBJ2-3; maybe TRBD1 (6 bases). V dropped 1 base and J dropped 2 bases, with 10 bases sitting between them. This CDR3 spans 15 amino acids. Germline CDR1 is SEHNR and CDR2 is FQNEAQ (reference sequence). Filled out from reference TRBV7-9 and TRBJ2-3, the complete variable domain reads DTGVSQNPRHKITKRGQNVTFRCDPISEHNRLYWYRQTLGQGPEFLTYFQNEAQLEKSRLLSDRFSAERPKGSFSTLEIQRTEQGDSAMYLCASSLGRTDTDTQYFGPGTRLTVL.

This clonotype was recorded a few times. The chain links TRBV5-1 to TRBJ1-3, with D unclear. Germline V gene sequence: CDR1 SGHRS, CDR2 YFSETQ. This CDR3 spans 15 amino acids. V was cut by 4 bases and J by 0 bases, with 11 bases left in between. The CDR3 reads CASSIGLSSGNTIYF. The CDR3 DNA is TGCGCCAGCAGCATAGGCCTGAGCTCTGGAAACACCATATATTTT.

This clonotype was observed at least ten times. The genes are TRBV12-5 and TRBJ2-2; weak D call: TRBD2 (5 bases). This CDR3 is 14 amino acids long. V shed 9 bases and J shed 6 bases, with 17 bases lying between them. CDR1 and CDR2 from the germline V gene are LGHNT and FRNRAP. The CDR3 region has the DNA TGTGCTAGAGAAGCGGAGTCCCGGCCCGGGGAGCTGTTTTTT. Translation gives CAREAESRPGELFF.

About this clonotype itself: A clone one base away is much larger, so this may be a read error. The J gene is TRBJ2-5, the V gene TRBV7-8; D not resolved. The CDR3 runs to 13 residues. Per the germline V gene, CDR1 is SGHVS and CDR2 is FQNEAQ. CDR3: CVSSSSAEETQYF. The CDR3 DNA reads TGTGTCAGCAGCTCCTCGGCTGAAGAGACCCAGTACTTC.

The chain is built from TRBV9 and TRBJ2-1; a possible D gene is TRBD1 (5 bases). Trimming cost V 2 bases and J 4 bases, with 13 bases left between them. The germline CDR1 and CDR2 sequences are SGDLS and YYNGEE. CDR3 size: 15 residues. Here the CDR3 DNA reads TGTGCCAGCAGCGTGGGCACCAGGGATTACAATGAGCAGTTCTTC. Protein: CASSVGTRDYNEQFF.

The genes are TRBV7-6 and TRBJ1-6; TRBD1 agrees at 8 bases. Trimming cost V 4 bases and J 8 bases; bases outside gene matches: 10. The germline gives CDR1 SGHVS, CDR2 FNYEAQ. This CDR3 is 16 amino acids long. Here the CDR3 reads CASSSVGQAGYSPLHF. CDR3 nucleotide sequence: TGTGCCAGCAGCTCGGTGGGACAGGCGGGTTATTCACCCCTCCACTTT.

This clonotype has ten or more counts. This chain links TRBV5-4 with TRBJ1-2, with D hard to call. This CDR3 contains 15 residues. Trimming took off 6 bases at V and 6 bases at J, with 21 bases between the two ends. Germline CDR1 and CDR2: SGHNT and YYREEE (reference sequence). CDR3 coding DNA: TGTGCCAGCACCCTTATGGCGTTAGGGAGGAATGGCTACACCTTC. Its translation is CASTLMALGRNGYTF.

The chain employs TRBV18 and TRBJ1-6; 9 positions match TRBD1. The CDR3 loop spans 17 amino acids. Germline V CDR1 and CDR2: KGHSH, LQKENI. J gave up 4 bases and V 3 bases, and 7 bases lay outside the gene matches. This chain's CDR3 is CASSPRQGQGYNSPLHF. The DNA of the CDR3 is TGTGCCAGCTCACCTCGTCAAGGACAGGGGTATAATTCACCCCTCCACTTT.

This clonotype was detected ten times or more. The V gene is TRBV6-6, the J gene TRBJ1-2, with TRBD1 matching 8 bases. The CDR3 is 16 amino acids. V lost 0 bases and J lost 8; bases outside the gene matches: 11. Germline CDR1 MNHNY, CDR2 SVGAGI (reference sequence). CDR3 nucleotides: TGTGCCAGCAGTTACTCGACTGGGCAGGGGGCGGAGGGCTACACCTTC. Residues: CASSYSTGQGAEGYTF.

In its sample, this clonotype was seen a few times. This chain uses TRBV6-4 with TRBJ2-2; 7 positions match TRBD1. The germline CDR1 and CDR2 sequences are MRHNA and SNTAGT. The CDR3 is 15 amino acids. Trimming at V came to 3 bases and at J to 4 bases, leaving 5 bases not matched to a gene. In DNA, the CDR3 is TGTGCCAGCAGTGAAGATTCAGGGGGCACCGGGGAGCTGTTTTTT. It yields the protein CASSEDSGGTGELFF.

This clonotype was observed at least ten times. The V call is TRBV4-3, the J call TRBJ2-3, with D possibly being TRBD1 or TRBD2 (6 bases each). The CDR3 spans 16 residues. The germline CDR1 and CDR2 sequences are LGHNA and YSLEER. The germline V and J ends were trimmed by 2 bases and 1 base, with 13 bases remaining between them. CDR3 bases: TGCGCCAGCAGCCAATCGACGGGGGCCCGCACAGATACGCAGTATTTT. It yields the protein CASSQSTGARTDTQYF.

Many counts were recorded for this clonotype. This CDR3 is CASSLAGGPLETQYF. CDR3 nucleotides: TGCGCCAGCAGCTTAGCGGGGGGGCCGTTGGAGACCCAGTACTTC. V usage is TRBV5-1 and J usage is TRBJ2-5; 10 bases map to TRBD2. The V gene's germline CDR1 is SGHRS and CDR2 YFSETQ. V was clipped by 2 bases and J by 5 bases; unmatched bases: 6. There are 15 residues in the CDR3.

This clonotype has ten or more counts. The chain has TRBV6-2 or TRBV6-3 and TRBJ1-6; D uncertain. Germline values: CDR1 MNHEY, CDR2 SVGEGT. The CDR3 consists of 14 residues. V shed 6 bases and J shed 7 bases, with 13 bases lying between them. The CDR3 bases are TGTGCCAGCAGCCTCCTTCCAAGAAATTCACCCCTCCACTTT. Protein product: CASSLLPRNSPLHF.

The chain combines TRBV29-1 with TRBJ2-5; TRBD1 matches at 8 bases. CDR1 SQVTM and CDR2 ANQGSEA come from the germline V gene. V shed 0 bases, J shed 8 bases, and the junction held 8 bases outside the gene matches. CDR3 length: 14 residues. DNA of the CDR3: TGCAGCGTTGAAGATCCGACAGGGGTTGATACCCAGTACTTC. Translated: CSVEDPTGVDTQYF.